This T cell receptor beta chain appears in the sequencing data of a study of blood T cell repertoires in COVID-19. This CDR3 is built from 17 residues. Per the germline V gene, CDR1 is MNHEY and CDR2 is SMNVEV (reference sequence). V was clipped by 6 bases and J by 0 bases; unmatched bases: 10. The table lists this clone with a count of one. Repertoires were generated with immunoSEQ multiplex PCR, while TCRdb's copy carries only in-frame clones and drops some. This sample has about 200,000 clones, with more than 85% found just once. The sample comprised peripheral blood. This TCR derives from a man between 60 and 70 years old with COVID-19, enrolled during active disease. This chain connects TRBV27 to TRBJ2-1; 8 positions match TRBD2. The CDR3 DNA reads as TGTGCCAGCAGGCCGGGGGGGGCACCGGGCTCCTACAATGAGCAGTTCTTC. As protein: CASRPGGAPGSYNEQFF.